The clone carrying this T cell receptor (beta chain) was observed at least ten times. Its antigen is as yet unknown. Naive CD4+ cells had CD25+ Tregs removed. General observations from the study: Greatest tumor Treg TCR overlap was with tumor naive CD4+ cells.

Full-length variable regions came from constant-region reverse primers plus semi-nested Nested Universal Primer A PCR. One entry per CDR3 protein, called by TCRdb with MiXCR from the 5' RACE reads. The sample lists tens of thousands of distinct CDR3 sequences; approximately 23% were seen once. The sequence derives from a female donor with breast cancer. Sequenced: tumor-infiltrating naive CD4+ T cells sorted from the breast tumor. Subset indicated: naive CD4+ T cells, CD4+CD45RA+CD25-.

This CDR3 reads CASSPGQLIDTQYF. DNA of the CDR3: TGCGCCAGCAGCCCCGGGCAGTTAATAGATACGCAGTATTTT. The chain employs TRBV5-1 and TRBJ2-3; D call uncertain. The CDR3 extends over 14 amino acids. Germline assignment: CDR1 SGHRS and CDR2 YFSETQ. The V end was cut by 4 bases, the J end by 5 bases, with 14 bases between.